This T cell receptor (beta chain) came from a study of graft-versus-host responses after intestinal transplantation. Study-level information: Recipients obtained multivisceral, liver-intestinal, or isolated intestinal transplants. Uniformly, recipients were administered anti-thymocyte globulin induction with subsequent tacrolimus and steroids for 3 to 4 years.

Data came from immunoSEQ multiplex PCR; TCRdb stores just in-frame clones and leaves some out. The repertoire holds around 50,000 clones, with about 88% as singletons. This clone was detected a few times. What it recognizes is unknown. The V gene lost 5 bases and the J gene lost 2 bases, with 13 bases spanning the gap. This CDR3 is 15 amino acids long. The germline V gene encodes CDR1 MNHEY and CDR2 SMNVEV (reference sequence). General study points: The authors found GvH clones in recipient marrow, some appearing first in ileum or blood. Allografts carried high graft-versus-host to host-versus-graft clonal ratios in patients having graft-donor T cell macrochimerism.

The gene calls are TRBV27 and TRBJ2-1; a weak D match, TRBD2 (6 bases). The TCR comes from a human donor who was the organ donor for an intestinal transplant. This specimen consisted of unstimulated CD4+ T cells sorted from spleen or lymph node cells, obtained before transplant. The CDR3 DNA is TGTGCCAGCAGTCCCCCGGGACTCCCCTACAATGAGCAGTTCTTC. It is translated as CASSPPGLPYNEQFF.